The present T cell receptor beta chain was sequenced within a study of OX40 agonist ivuxolimab in advanced cancers. Turning to the study itself: Ivuxolimab is a fully human IgG2 antibody that activates OX40 (CD134). Patients assigned to dose escalation were diagnosed with hepatocellular carcinoma, melanoma, renal cell or head and neck cancer. Notes on the study in general: Partly responding patients at 0.1-3.0 mg/kg showed some of the smallest clonal expansion.

About this clone: Its cognate antigen is unknown.

V lost 1 base to trimming and J lost 5 bases; unmatched junction nucleotides: 4. This CDR3 is built from 15 residues. Germline V gene data show CDR1 as SGHTA and CDR2 as FQGTGA. Generated by immunoSEQ multiplex PCR, the TCRdb table keeps only in-frame clones and is missing some. The data hold approximately 65,000 clones, with roughly 87% observed a single time. The sequencing here drew on CD4+ or CD8+ T cells sorted from blood, taken in a trial of the OX40 agonist ivuxolimab. The V gene is TRBV7-3, the J gene TRBJ2-5; 10 bases are a match to TRBD1. The clonotype originates from an adult with an advanced solid tumor such as melanoma, head and neck, liver or kidney cancer. The CDR3 nucleotides are TGTGCCAGCAGCTTAAGGGACAGGGGCAGGGAGACCCAGTACTTC. It specifies CASSLRDRGRETQYF. Based on the CDR3 plus reference TRBV7-3 and TRBJ2-5, the full variable domain is GAGVSQTPSNKVTEKGKYVELRCDPISGHTALYWYRQSLGQGPEFLIYFQGTGAADDSGLPNDRFFAVRPEGSVSTLKIQRTERGDSAVYLCASSLRDRGRETQYFGPGTRLLVL.